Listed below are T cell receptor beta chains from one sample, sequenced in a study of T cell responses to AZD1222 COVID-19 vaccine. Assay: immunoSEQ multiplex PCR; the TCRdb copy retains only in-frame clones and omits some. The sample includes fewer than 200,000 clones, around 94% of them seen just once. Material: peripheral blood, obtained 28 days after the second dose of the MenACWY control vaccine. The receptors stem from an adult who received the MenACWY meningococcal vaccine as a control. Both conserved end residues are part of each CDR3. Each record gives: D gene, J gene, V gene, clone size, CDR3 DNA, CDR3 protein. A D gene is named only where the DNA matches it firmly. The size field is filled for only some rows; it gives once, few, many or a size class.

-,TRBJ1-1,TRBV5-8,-,TGTGCCAGCAGCTTAGTACGGGGATCGAACACTGAAGCTTTCTTT,CASSLVRGSNTEAFF
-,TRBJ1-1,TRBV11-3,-,TGTGCCAGCAGCTTAGCGGGAACTGAAGCTTTCTTT,CASSLAGTEAFF
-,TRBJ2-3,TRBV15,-,TGTGCCACCAGCGTAGACATGCTCACAGATACGCAGTATTTT,CATSVDMLTDTQYF
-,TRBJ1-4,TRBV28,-,TGTGCCATCGGGGTGGGGGCGGACGAAAAACTGTTTTTT,CAIGVGADEKLFF
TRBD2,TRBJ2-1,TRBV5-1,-,TGCGCCAGCACCCCTAGCGGCCACCGCTCCTACAATGAGCAGTTCTTC,CASTPSGHRSYNEQFF
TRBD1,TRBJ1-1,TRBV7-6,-,TGTGCCAGCACCCCTAGACGGGCAGGGGGGGAACTGAGAACTGAAGCTTTCTTT,CASTPRRAGGELRTEAFF
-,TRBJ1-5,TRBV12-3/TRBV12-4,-,TGTGCCAGCAGCCAGTCGAAACAGCCCCAGCATTTT,CASSQSKQPQHF
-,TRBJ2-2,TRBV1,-,TGCACCAGCAGGGGGACTAGCGGGAGGGCAGCGAACACCGGGGAGCTGTTTTTT,CTSRGTSGRAANTGELFF
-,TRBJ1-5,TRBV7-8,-,TGTGCCAGCAGCTTTCGAGGGCGTCAGCCCCAGCATTTT,CASSFRGRQPQHF
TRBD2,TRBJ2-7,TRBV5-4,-,TGTGCCAGCAGCCTAAGGACTAGCGCCAACTACGAGCAGTACTTC,CASSLRTSANYEQYF
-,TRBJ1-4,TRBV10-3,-,TGTGCCATCAGCGATACGACCACCGGTAGGGAAAAACTGTTTTTT,CAISDTTTGREKLFF
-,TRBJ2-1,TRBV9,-,TGTGCCAGCAGCCCTAGGGGAAATCAGGGTTACAATGAGCAGTTCTTC,CASSPRGNQGYNEQFF
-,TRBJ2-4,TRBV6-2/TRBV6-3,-,TGTGCCAGCAGTTCCCCGGGGGCCCAAGCCAAAAACATTCAGTACTTC,CASSSPGAQAKNIQYF
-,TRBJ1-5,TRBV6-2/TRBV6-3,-,TGTGCCAGCAGTTACGAAGGTAGTCCCCAGCATTTT,CASSYEGSPQHF
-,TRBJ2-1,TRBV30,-,TGTGCCTGGAGTAATTCCTACAATGAGCAGTTCTTC,CAWSNSYNEQFF
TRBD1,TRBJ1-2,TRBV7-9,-,TGTGCCAGCAGCCGACCGAACAGGGGAGGTGGCTACACCTTC,CASSRPNRGGGYTF
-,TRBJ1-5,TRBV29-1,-,TGCAGCGTTGCAACAGGGAAAAATCAGCCCCAGCATTTT,CSVATGKNQPQHF
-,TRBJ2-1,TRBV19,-,TGTGCCAGTAGGGCTAGCACCAACAATGAGCAGTTCTTC,CASRASTNNEQFF
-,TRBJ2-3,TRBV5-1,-,TGCGCCAGTGGGGTGTCTCTAGGCACAGATACGCAGTATTTT,CASGVSLGTDTQYF
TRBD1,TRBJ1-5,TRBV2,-,TGTGCCAGCAGACTACTTACAGGGGACAATCAGCCCCAGCATTTT,CASRLLTGDNQPQHF
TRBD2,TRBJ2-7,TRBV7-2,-,TGTGCCAGCAGCTTGGGACTAGCGGTTACCTACGAGCAGTACTTC,CASSLGLAVTYEQYF
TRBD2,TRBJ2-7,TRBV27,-,TGTGCCAGCAGTTCCGGACTAGCGGGTGCCTACGAGCAGTACTTC,CASSSGLAGAYEQYF
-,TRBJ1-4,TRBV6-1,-,TGTGCCAGCAGTGACCCCCAGGGAACTAATGAAAAACTGTTTTTT,CASSDPQGTNEKLFF
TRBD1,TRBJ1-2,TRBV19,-,TGTGCCAGTAGTATCTCCTGGGACAGGGACTTTGGCTACACCTTC,CASSISWDRDFGYTF
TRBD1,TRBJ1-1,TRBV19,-,TGTGCCAGTAGTTCGGGACAGGCCTTTTACACTGAAGCTTTCTTT,CASSSGQAFYTEAFF
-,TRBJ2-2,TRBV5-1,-,TGCGCCAGCAGCGAAATCGGGGAGCTGTTTTTT,CASSEIGELFF
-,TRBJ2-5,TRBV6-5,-,TGTGCCAGCCTCCAGGGTTCCGCGACCCAGTACTTC,CASLQGSATQYF
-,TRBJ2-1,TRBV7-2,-,TGTGCCAGCATCCCTAGTCTGGCCGGGAATGAGCAGTTCTTC,CASIPSLAGNEQFF
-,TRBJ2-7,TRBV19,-,TGTGCCAGTAGTCCCAGTTCTACGAGGCAGTACTTC,CASSPSSTRQYF
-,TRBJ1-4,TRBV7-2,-,TGTGCCAGCAGCGAGGCGGCGGGACTTGGTGAAAAACTGTTTTTT,CASSEAAGLGEKLFF
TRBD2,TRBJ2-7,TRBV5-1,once,TGCGCCAGCAGCTGGACTAGCGGGAGGGCCTACGAGCAGTACTTC,CASSWTSGRAYEQYF
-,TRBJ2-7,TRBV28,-,TGTGCCAGCAGGACCGGGGACGGAAGATTGGTCGAGCAGTACTTC,CASRTGDGRLVEQYF
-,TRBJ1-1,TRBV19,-,TGTGCCAGTAGTATTGCTCGTTCGGAAACTGAAGCTTTCTTT,CASSIARSETEAFF
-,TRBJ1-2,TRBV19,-,TGTGCCAGTAGTATTCAGGGTGGGAGCTATGGCTACACCTTC,CASSIQGGSYGYTF
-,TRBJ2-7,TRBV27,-,TGTGCCAGCAGTTCGTACCTGCTAGTGAAGCAGTACTTC,CASSSYLLVKQYF
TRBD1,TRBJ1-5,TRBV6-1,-,TGTGCCAGCAGTGAGGGGCAGGGGGCCGGGTATAGCAATCAGCCCCAGCATTTT,CASSEGQGAGYSNQPQHF
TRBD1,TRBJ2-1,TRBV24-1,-,TGTGCCACCAGTGTTGGACAGGGAGTACCTACCACCTACAATGAGCAGTTCTTC,CATSVGQGVPTTYNEQFF
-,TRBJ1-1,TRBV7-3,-,TGTGCCAGCAGCTTACTGGTGAACACTGAAGCTTTCTTT,CASSLLVNTEAFF
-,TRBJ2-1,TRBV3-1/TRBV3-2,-,TGTGCCAGCAGTCGGCGGGCAGATCAAATCGATGAGCAGTTCTTC,CASSRRADQIDEQFF
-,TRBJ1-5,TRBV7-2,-,TGTGCCAGCAGCTTACGGCGTTTAGAGCCCCAGCATTTT,CASSLRRLEPQHF